This T cell receptor beta chain stems from a study of vaccination and CD4 T cells after COVID-19. The CDR3 totals 14 residues. Germline lookup yields CDR1 SGHNT and CDR2 YYREEE (reference sequence). The V gene lost 4 bases and the J gene lost 7 bases, with 14 bases spanning the gap. Treatment meaning: roughly ten-day PBMC culture with coronavirus spike peptide pools or control peptides (ViraFEST assay). Oncomine TCR Beta short-read sequencing was applied to DNA from cultured CD4+ T cells. TCRdb processed the PCR reads anew with MiXCR; each CDR3 protein has one entry. The data contain roughly 15,000 distinct CDR3 sequences, about 29% of them singletons. Of note for this clonotype: Antigen unknown.

This chain links TRBV5-4 with TRBJ1-4; D unresolved. This sequence was found in a human donor with COVID-19. Sequences were obtained from cultured CD4+ T cells from blood. The CDR3 region is CASSLGSVGEKLFF. CDR3 nucleotide sequence: TGTGCCAGCAGCCTAGGGAGCGTAGGTGAAAAACTGTTTTTT.